This passage covers 32 T cell receptor beta chains from one sample sequenced in a study of T cells after yellow fever vaccination. MiXCR was run by TCRdb on the 5' RACE reads, yielding one entry per CDR3 protein. There are about 85,000 distinct CDR3 sequences in the sample; 13% occur only once, and roughly 24% lies in the top ten. Sequencing used CD8+ T cells not binding an NS4B(214-222) dextramer, sorted from PBMCs, obtained 21 days after the first yellow fever vaccination. The receptor source for this set is a young man who received the YFV17D yellow fever vaccine.

This sequence joins TRBV6-2 or TRBV6-3 and TRBJ2-7, with 8 bases fitting TRBD2. J lost 6 bases, V lost 2 bases, and 0 bases had no gene match. The CDR3 contains 12 residues. Germline V gene sequence: CDR1 MNHEY, CDR2 SVGEGT. The CDR3 loop reads CASSYLAGEQYV. DNA for the CDR3: TGTGCCAGCAGTTACCTAGCGGGCGAGCAGTACGTC.

The chain carries TRBV12-3 or TRBV12-4 and TRBJ2-1; TRBD1 or TRBD2 may be the D gene (5 bases each). The CDR3 is made up of 12 amino acids. V gave up 7 bases and J gave up 6 bases, with 10 bases separating them. The CDR3 sequence is CASTQGVNEQFF. The CDR3 region has the DNA TGTGCCAGCACCCAGGGAGTCAATGAGCAGTTCTTC.

Points on this clonotype: One end of the junction does not line up with germline, which may come from a read error. This sequence joins TRBV7-7 and TRBJ2-5; 15 positions match TRBD2. This CDR3 is built from 15 residues. Germline CDR1 is SSHAT and CDR2 is FNYEAQ (reference sequence). The CDR3: CASSGLAGGIETQYF. For the CDR3, the DNA is TGTGCTAGCAGCGGACTAGCGGGGGGGATAGAGACCCAGTACTTC.

Only a few counts were recorded for this clonotype. Here the CDR3 DNA reads TGTGCCAGCAGTTGGGGACAGGATTTTTACAATGAGCAGTTCTTC. Translated, it gives CASSWGQDFYNEQFF. The gene calls are TRBV28 and TRBJ2-1; 8 bases map to TRBD1. CDR1 MDHEN and CDR2 SYDVKM come from the germline V gene. V lost 4 bases to trimming and J lost 4 bases; unmatched junction nucleotides: 6. The CDR3 is 15 amino acids. Together with reference TRBV28 and TRBJ2-1, the CDR3 gives the full variable domain: DVKVTQSSRYLVKRTGEKVFLECVQDMDHENMFWYRQDPGLGLRLIYFSYDVKMKEKGDIPEGYSVSREKKERFSLILESASTNQTSMYLCASSWGQDFYNEQFFGPGTRLTVL.

The V gene is TRBV28, the J gene TRBJ1-5; a weak D match, TRBD1 (6 bases). Deletions cut 4 bases from V and 4 bases from J, with 11 bases between. The CDR3 sequence is 14 residues long. The germline CDR1 and CDR2 sequences are MDHEN and SYDVKM. The CDR3 region has the DNA TGTGCCAGCAGTTCAGGACAGACAAATCAGCCCCAGCATTTT. Its translation is CASSSGQTNQPQHF.

The chain has TRBV15 and TRBJ1-4, with D hard to call. From germline, CDR1 is LNHNV and CDR2 YYDKDF (reference sequence). V was pared by 5 bases and J by 10 bases, with 23 bases between. The CDR3 has 16 residues. CDR3 region: CATSHPEAGVLGKLFF. CDR3 coding DNA: TGTGCCACCAGCCACCCTGAGGCAGGCGTGCTTGGAAAACTGTTTTTT.

The V gene is TRBV7-9, the J gene TRBJ2-1; D could derive from TRBD1 or TRBD2 (6 bases each). Deletions cut 4 bases from V and 2 bases from J, with 15 bases between. Germline V gives CDR1 SEHNR, CDR2 FQNEAQ (reference sequence). This CDR3 is 16 amino acids long. The DNA of the CDR3 is TGTGCCAGCAGCTCAAGCTTCGGGGGCACCTACAATGAGCAGTTCTTC. Amino acids: CASSSSFGGTYNEQFF.

This chain joins TRBV27 and TRBJ1-2; D unresolved. The length of the CDR3 is 14 residues. Germline values: CDR1 MNHEY, CDR2 SMNVEV (reference sequence). With 3 bases removed from V and 8 bases from J, the gap between germline ends came to 16 bases. DNA of the CDR3: TGTGCCAGCAGTTTCAGGACGGACCATGGGGGCTACACCTTC. It encodes CASSFRTDHGGYTF.

The V and J genes are TRBV6-2 or TRBV6-3 and TRBJ2-7; the match to TRBD1 covers 7 bases. Germline values: CDR1 MNHEY, CDR2 SVGEGT. The CDR3 loop spans 14 amino acids. V trimming: 6 bases; J trimming: 3 bases; junction bases outside the gene matches: 8. The CDR3 nucleotides read TGTGCCAGCAGCACGGGACAGCTGAGCTACGAGCAGTACTTC. Translation gives CASSTGQLSYEQYF.

V and J are TRBV7-9 and TRBJ1-1, with no clear D. Germline V gene lookup returns CDR1 SEHNR and CDR2 FQNEAQ (reference sequence). The CDR3 runs 14 residues. V lost 4 bases and J 1 base, leaving 10 bases between the germline ends. The CDR3 coding sequence is TGTGCCAGCAGCTCGAGGACGGCGAACACTGAAGCTTTCTTT. This translates into CASSSRTANTEAFF.

This clonotype showed up just a few times. The V gene is TRBV10-3, the J gene TRBJ2-1; no definite D call. The CDR3 totals 12 residues. The germline V gene encodes CDR1 ENHRY and CDR2 SYGVKD. V was shortened by 8 bases and J by 5 bases, with 10 bases between the two germline ends. The CDR3 spells CAILSRDNEQFF. In nucleotides, the CDR3 is TGTGCCATCCTGAGCAGAGACAATGAGCAGTTCTTC.

This chain connects TRBV9 to TRBJ2-5; D not resolved. The V end was cut by 4 bases, the J end by 3 bases, with 13 bases between. CDR1 is SGDLS and CDR2 is YYNGEE in the germline V gene. The CDR3 totals 14 residues. CDR3 protein: CASSLEGRKETQYF. CDR3 DNA sequence: TGTGCCAGCAGCCTAGAAGGCAGGAAAGAGACCCAGTACTTC.

This clonotype was observed a handful of times. The rearrangement uses TRBV19 and TRBJ1-5; weak D call: TRBD1 (6 bases). V shed 1 base and J shed 3 bases, with 13 bases lying between them. CDR3 length: 16 residues. Germline CDR1 reads LNHDA; CDR2 reads SQIVND (reference sequence). This chain's CDR3 is CASSIVGQSFNQPQHF. The CDR3 DNA sequence: TGTGCCAGTAGTATAGTCGGACAGAGCTTCAATCAGCCCCAGCATTTT.

The CDR3 nucleotides read TGCAGCGTTGTTGGGACAGGGGGCGCGGGTGAGACCCAGTACTTC. The encoded protein is CSVVGTGGAGETQYF. The chain links TRBV29-1 to TRBJ2-5; TRBD1 aligns across 12 bases. V was clipped by 4 bases and J by 5 bases; unmatched bases: 8. Germline CDR1 reads SQVTM; CDR2 reads ANQGSEA. The length of the CDR3 is 15 residues.

The chain joins TRBV4-1 to TRBJ2-6; D gene ambiguous. V was shortened by 3 bases and J by 2 bases, with 14 bases between the two germline ends. Germline V gene data show CDR1 as MGHRA and CDR2 as YSYEKL. The CDR3 extends over 17 amino acids. CDR3: CASSHRLNPAGANVLTF. The CDR3 DNA follows: TGCGCCAGCAGCCATCGTCTAAATCCTGCTGGGGCCAACGTCCTGACTTTC.

The chain combines TRBV9 with TRBJ2-3; 8 bases are shared with TRBD2. CDR3 size: 15 residues. Germline values: CDR1 SGDLS, CDR2 YYNGEE. Germline trimming cut 4 bases from V and 2 bases from J; bases unmatched to any gene: 6. CDR3 DNA: TGTGCCAGCAGCTCCATAGCGGGGATCACAGATACGCAGTATTTT. It specifies CASSSIAGITDTQYF.

This clonotype came up a few times. This CDR3 is CASSPPGGSRQPQHF. The CDR3 coding sequence is TGTGCCAGCAGTCCCCCGGGGGGTTCACGACAGCCCCAGCATTTT. The rearrangement joins TRBV12-3 or TRBV12-4 to TRBJ1-5, with a weak D call TRBD1 (5 bases). V dropped 5 bases and J dropped 7 bases, with 18 bases sitting between them. The CDR3 has 15 amino acids.

The chain combines TRBV27 with TRBJ1-5, with D unclear. Germline CDR1 MNHEY, CDR2 SMNVEV (reference sequence). This CDR3 has 14 amino acids. Trimming stripped 6 bases from V and 4 bases from J, with 13 bases between. The CDR3 DNA reads as TGTGCCAGCAGGCCGGGAACCACTAATCAGCCCCAGCATTTT. Translating gives CASRPGTTNQPQHF.

This clonotype was seen a few times. This chain uses TRBV7-2 with TRBJ2-2; D is tentatively TRBD1 or TRBD2 (5 bases each). CDR1 SGHTA and CDR2 FQGNSA come from the germline V gene. The V and J ends lost 0 bases and 1 base respectively, with 12 bases between them. The CDR3 totals 17 residues. The CDR3 is CASSLAPGQGNTGELFF. CDR3 nucleotides: TGTGCCAGCAGCTTAGCGCCGGGGCAGGGGAACACCGGGGAGCTGTTTTTT.

This clonotype was observed a few times. The gene calls are TRBV7-9 and TRBJ2-3, with a weak D call TRBD2 (6 bases). This CDR3 spans 14 amino acids. The V end was cut by 6 bases, the J end by 4 bases, with 14 bases between. CDR1 and CDR2 from the germline V gene are SEHNR and FQNEAQ (reference sequence). The CDR3 is CASRPPGESDTQYF. The CDR3 DNA is TGTGCCAGCAGGCCTCCGGGGGAGTCAGATACGCAGTATTTT.

This clonotype appeared a single time. Likely a read error: the CDR3 ends without its conserved phenylalanine or tryptophan. Here the CDR3 DNA reads TGTGCCAGCACCGTAGGGTACGAGCAGTACTCC. Amino acids: CASTVGYEQYS. The genes are TRBV2 and TRBJ2-7; no firm D call. Between the trimmed V and J ends, which lost 7 bases and 4 bases, there was a span of 8 bases. The CDR3 contains 11 residues. The germline gives CDR1 SNHLY, CDR2 FYNNEI.

This clonotype has at least ten counts. J is TRBJ2-2 and V is TRBV11-2; D may be TRBD2 (5 bases). The CDR3 has 16 amino acids. Germline lookup yields CDR1 SGHAT and CDR2 FQNNGV. Trimming pared 6 bases from V and 1 base from J, leaving 15 bases between. CDR3 DNA sequence: TGTGCCAGCAGATCCGGACTGTACGAGAACACCGGGGAGCTGTTTTTT. Translation gives CASRSGLYENTGELFF.

V usage is TRBV7-9 and J usage is TRBJ2-2; D remains unclear. V lost 4 bases and J 3 bases, leaving 6 bases between the germline ends. This CDR3 region has 13 residues. Germline CDR1 and CDR2: SEHNR and FQNEAQ (reference sequence). The CDR3 is CASSWQYTGELFF. In nucleotides, the CDR3 is TGTGCCAGCAGCTGGCAGTACACCGGGGAGCTGTTTTTT. Full variable domain (missing parts from reference TRBV7-9 and TRBJ2-2): DTGVSQNPRHKITKRGQNVTFRCDPISEHNRLYWYRQTLGQGPEFLTYFQNEAQLEKSRLLSDRFSAERPKGSFSTLEIQRTEQGDSAMYLCASSWQYTGELFFGEGSRLTVL.

The gene calls are TRBV12-2 and TRBJ2-7; the table gives TRBD1 as D, unverified against the DNA. TRBV12-2 represents a pseudogene. This CDR3 is built from 18 residues. The CDR3, as DNA: TGTGCAAGTCGCTTGTCCGGGACAGGGGGGAATTCGTCCTACGAGCAGTACTTC. It codes for CASRLSGTGGNSSYEQYF.

About this clonotype itself: A read error may explain this, as a much larger clone is one base away. DNA for the CDR3: TGTGCCAGCAGCAACAGGGGAATTAACACCGGGGAGCTGTTTTTT. This gives the protein CASSNRGINTGELFF. The chain employs TRBV6-1 and TRBJ2-2; 7 bases match TRBD1. CDR3 length: 15 residues. Germline V gives CDR1 MNHNS, CDR2 SASEGT. With 6 bases clipped from V and 2 bases from J, the junction kept 6 bases outside the gene matches.

This sequence joins TRBV20-1 and TRBJ2-5; unclear D gene. CDR1 is DFQATT and CDR2 is SNEGSKA in the germline V gene (reference sequence). The CDR3 covers 15 residues. Trimming took 3 bases from V and 2 from J, leaving 16 bases between them. CDR3 nucleotides: TGCAGTGCTAGTTCTTACGGTTTCCGTCAAGAGACCCAGTACTTC. Amino acid sequence: CSASSYGFRQETQYF.

In DNA form, the CDR3 reads TGCGCCAGCAGCCAAGTGCCAGCTACAGATACGCAGTATTTT. It encodes CASSQVPATDTQYF. The chain is built from TRBV4-1 and TRBJ2-3; D is unresolved. Looked up from germline, CDR1 is MGHRA and CDR2 is YSYEKL. Trimming cost V 1 base and J 3 bases, with 8 bases left between them. The CDR3 is 14 amino acids.

This clonotype was observed at least ten times. The chain uses TRBV5-1 and TRBJ1-1; D may be TRBD1 (6 bases). Deletions cut 4 bases from V and 1 base from J, with 11 bases between. Germline V lookup: CDR1 SGHRS, CDR2 YFSETQ. This CDR3 has 14 residues. CDR3: CASSLGGGNTEAFF. The CDR3 DNA reads TGCGCCAGCAGCCTGGGAGGGGGGAACACTGAAGCTTTCTTT. The full variable domain, its missing parts supplied by reference TRBV5-1 and TRBJ1-1, is KAGVTQTPRYLIKTRGQQVTLSCSPISGHRSVSWYQQTPGQGLQFLFEYFSETQRNKGNFPGRFSGRQFSNSRSEMNVSTLELGDSALYLCASSLGGGNTEAFFGQGTRLTVV.

This rearrangement joins TRBV5-1 to TRBJ2-6, with D perhaps given as TRBD1 or TRBD2 (5 bases each). The CDR3 has 16 residues. V lost 7 bases, J lost 4 bases, and 18 bases lay in between. Looked up from germline, CDR1 is SGHRS and CDR2 is YFSETQ. This CDR3 is CASRDGPLGGANVLTF. The CDR3, as DNA: TGCGCCAGCCGGGACGGTCCCTTAGGCGGGGCCAACGTCCTGACTTTC. Variable domain in full (rest from reference TRBV5-1 and TRBJ2-6): KAGVTQTPRYLIKTRGQQVTLSCSPISGHRSVSWYQQTPGQGLQFLFEYFSETQRNKGNFPGRFSGRQFSNSRSEMNVSTLELGDSALYLCASRDGPLGGANVLTFGAGSRLTVL.

This clonotype has a handful of counts. The chain uses TRBV20-1 and TRBJ2-7, with a tentative D call TRBD2 (6 bases). Between the trimmed V and J ends, which lost 1 base and 0 bases, there was a span of 7 bases. This CDR3 contains 13 residues. CDR1 and CDR2 (germline): DFQATT, SNEGSKA (reference sequence). CDR3 amino acids: CSARVGSSYEQYV. The DNA for the CDR3 is TGCAGTGCTAGAGTCGGGAGCTCCTACGAGCAGTACGTC.

This clonotype was picked up one time. The junction and the germline gene differ at one end; a read error may be behind it. This rearrangement joins TRBV5-6 to TRBJ2-3; D may be TRBD2 (5 bases). Germline V gene lookup returns CDR1 SGHDT and CDR2 YYEEEE. The CDR3 is 13 residues long. For the CDR3, the DNA is TGTGCTAGCAGCTTCGGGGTCCGGGATACGCAGTATTTT. Its protein is CASSFGVRDTQYF.

The chain links TRBV3-1 to TRBJ2-5; 11 bases are shared with TRBD2. J was trimmed by 5 bases and V by 3 bases; bases with no gene match: 8. The length of the CDR3 is 16 residues. Germline CDR1 and CDR2: LGHDT and YNNKEL (reference sequence). CDR3 loop: CASSHLSGGARETQYF. DNA for the CDR3: TGTGCCAGCAGCCATCTTAGCGGGGGGGCCAGGGAGACCCAGTACTTC.